The TCR beta chain under discussion was sequenced for a study of blood T cells in healthy people across ages. A J-beta primer mix and a sample-barcoded 5' primer were used in a second PCR of about 6 to 12 cycles. TCRdb ran MiXCR on the 5' RACE reads and lists one entry per CDR3 protein. The data hold 1.5 million to 2 million distinct CDR3 sequences, with about two fifths observed a single time. The CDR3 contains 18 residues. The germline gives CDR1 SGDLS, CDR2 YYNGEE. The junction had 14 bases not matched to a gene; V was cut back by 3 bases and J by 0 bases. The chain links TRBV9 to TRBJ1-2; 7 nucleotides line up with TRBD1. The sequence derives from a human donor in good health. Sequencing used blood. The CDR3 DNA reads TGTGCCAGCAGCGACCACAGGGGCCGTTCGGAGGCTAACTATGGCTACACCTTC. Residues: CASSDHRGRSEANYGYTF.